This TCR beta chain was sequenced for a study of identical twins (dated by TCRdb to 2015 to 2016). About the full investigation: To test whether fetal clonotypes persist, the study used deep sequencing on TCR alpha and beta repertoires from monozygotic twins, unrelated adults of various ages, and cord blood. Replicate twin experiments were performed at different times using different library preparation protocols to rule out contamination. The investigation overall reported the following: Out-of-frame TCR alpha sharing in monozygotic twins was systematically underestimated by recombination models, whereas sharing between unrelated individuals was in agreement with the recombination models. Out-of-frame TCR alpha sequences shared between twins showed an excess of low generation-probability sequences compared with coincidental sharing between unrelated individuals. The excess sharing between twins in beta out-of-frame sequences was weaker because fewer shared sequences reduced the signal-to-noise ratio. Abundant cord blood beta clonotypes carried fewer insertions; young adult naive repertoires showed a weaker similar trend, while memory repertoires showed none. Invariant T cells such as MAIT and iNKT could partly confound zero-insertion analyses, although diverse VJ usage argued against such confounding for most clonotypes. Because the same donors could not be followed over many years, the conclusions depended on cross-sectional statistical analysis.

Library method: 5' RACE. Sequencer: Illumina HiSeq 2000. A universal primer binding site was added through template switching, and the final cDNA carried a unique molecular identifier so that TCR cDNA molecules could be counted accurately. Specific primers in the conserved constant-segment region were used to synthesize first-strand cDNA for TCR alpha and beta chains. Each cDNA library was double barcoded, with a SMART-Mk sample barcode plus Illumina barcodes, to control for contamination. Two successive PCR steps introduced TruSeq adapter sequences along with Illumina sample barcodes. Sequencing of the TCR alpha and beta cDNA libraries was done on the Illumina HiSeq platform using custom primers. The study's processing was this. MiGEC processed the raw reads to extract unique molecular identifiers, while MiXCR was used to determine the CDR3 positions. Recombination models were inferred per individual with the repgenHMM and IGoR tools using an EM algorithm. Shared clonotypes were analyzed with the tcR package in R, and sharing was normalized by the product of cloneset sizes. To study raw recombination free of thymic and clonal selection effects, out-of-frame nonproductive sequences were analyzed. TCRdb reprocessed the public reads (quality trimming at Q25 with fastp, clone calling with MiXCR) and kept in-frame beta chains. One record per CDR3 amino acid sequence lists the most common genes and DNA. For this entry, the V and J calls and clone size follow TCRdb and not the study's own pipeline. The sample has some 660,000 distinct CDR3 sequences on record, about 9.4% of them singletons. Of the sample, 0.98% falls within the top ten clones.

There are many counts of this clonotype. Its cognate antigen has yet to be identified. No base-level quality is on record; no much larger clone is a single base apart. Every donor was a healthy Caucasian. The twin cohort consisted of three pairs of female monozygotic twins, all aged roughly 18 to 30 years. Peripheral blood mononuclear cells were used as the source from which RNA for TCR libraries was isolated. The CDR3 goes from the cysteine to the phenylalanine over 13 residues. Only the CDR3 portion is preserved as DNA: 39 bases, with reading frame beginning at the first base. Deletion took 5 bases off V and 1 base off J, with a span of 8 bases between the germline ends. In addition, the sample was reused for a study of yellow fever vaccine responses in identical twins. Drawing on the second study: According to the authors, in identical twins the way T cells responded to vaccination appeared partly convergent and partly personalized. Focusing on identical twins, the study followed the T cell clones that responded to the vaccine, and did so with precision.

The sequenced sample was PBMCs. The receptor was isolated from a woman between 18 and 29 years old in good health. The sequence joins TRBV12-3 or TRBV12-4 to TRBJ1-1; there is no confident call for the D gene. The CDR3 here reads CASSQTANTEAFF. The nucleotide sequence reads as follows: TGTGCCAGCAGTCAAACAGCGAACACTGAAGCTTTCTTT.